The 28 T cell receptor beta chains given below trace back to one sample, sequenced in a study of T cell responses to AZD1222 COVID-19 vaccine. Using immunoSEQ multiplex PCR, the repertoire was profiled, and TCRdb retains in-frame clones only, with some absent. The sample holds 100,000 to 150,000 clones, about 92% seen once. Sequencing was performed on peripheral blood, taken 28 days after the second AZD1222 dose. The origin of the receptors is an adult who received the AZD1222 COVID-19 vaccine.

This chain links TRBV1 with TRBJ2-1; TRBD2 is the table's D call, not checked against the DNA. TRBV1 is described as a pseudogene. This CDR3 has 16 residues. CDR3 loop: CTSSQDQAGRYNEQFF. CDR3 bases: TGCACCAGCAGCCAAGATCAGGCAGGGAGGTACAATGAGCAGTTCTTC.

V is TRBV5-6 and J is TRBJ1-1, with unresolved D. Per germline, CDR1 SGHDT and CDR2 YYEEEE. The CDR3 totals 13 residues. The V end lost 0 bases, the J end lost 5 bases, and 8 bases lay between the germline ends. CDR3 amino acids: CASSLGYGTEAFF. CDR3 nucleotides: TGTGCCAGCAGCTTGGGATATGGAACTGAAGCTTTCTTT.

In DNA form, the CDR3 reads TGTGCCAGCTCACTTGGACTAGCGGGCTCCTACAATGAGCAGTTCTTC. This encodes CASSLGLAGSYNEQFF. The chain recombines TRBV18 with TRBJ2-1; 11 bases line up with TRBD2. This CDR3 is built from 16 residues. V lost 4 bases to trimming and J lost 0 bases; unmatched junction nucleotides: 2. Looked up from germline, CDR1 is KGHSH and CDR2 is LQKENI.

There are a few counts of this clone. This chain connects TRBV2 to TRBJ1-2, with D possibly matching TRBD1 (6 bases). The CDR3 has 12 amino acids. Germline V lookup: CDR1 SNHLY, CDR2 FYNNEI. V was clipped by 6 bases and J by 6 bases, with 11 bases between them. This CDR3 reads CASSGTGNGYTF. DNA for the CDR3: TGTGCCAGCAGCGGAACAGGGAATGGCTACACCTTC.

The chain has TRBV2 and TRBJ2-1; 7 bases match TRBD2. In germline, CDR1 is SNHLY, CDR2 FYNNEI. CDR3 length: 15 residues. V shed 2 bases and J 8 bases; nucleotides not matched to a gene: 9. In DNA form, the CDR3 reads TGTGCCAGCAGTGAAAGGGCTAGCGGCACCCATGAGCAGTTCTTC. Translated, it gives CASSERASGTHEQFF.

V gene TRBV29-1 combines with J gene TRBJ1-2; D gene uncertain. Trimming shortened V by 5 bases and J by 2 bases, and 6 bases separated the two germline ends. Germline V gene lookup returns CDR1 SQVTM and CDR2 ANQGSEA. This CDR3 region has 11 residues. The CDR3 DNA follows: TGCAGCGTTCCAGAAAACTATGGCTACACCTTC. Amino acid sequence: CSVPENYGYTF.

The V and J genes are TRBV3-1 (or the pseudogene TRBV3-2) and TRBJ2-3, with D uncertain. The CDR3 contains 14 residues. Between the trimmed V and J ends, which lost 2 bases and 4 bases, there was a span of 10 bases. The germline V gene encodes CDR1 LGHDT and CDR2 YNNKEL (reference sequence). In nucleotides, the CDR3 is TGTGCCAGCAGCCAATTCCCCCTCGCAGATACGCAGTATTTT. As protein: CASSQFPLADTQYF.

This clone was found once. V is TRBV5-8 and J is TRBJ1-1, with a weak D call TRBD1 (6 bases). Per germline, CDR1 SGHTS and CDR2 YDEGEE. The ends were cut back, 4 bases at V and 1 base at J, with 11 bases in the middle. The CDR3 totals 14 residues. The CDR3 DNA reads TGTGCCAGCAGCGGACTACAGGGGAACACTGAAGCTTTCTTT. Protein: CASSGLQGNTEAFF.

V usage is TRBV4-2 and J usage is TRBJ1-4, with 10 positions matching TRBD1. J was trimmed by 10 bases and V by 4 bases; bases with no gene match: 6. The CDR3 spans 14 residues. Per germline, CDR1 LGHNA and CDR2 YNFKEQ. In nucleotides, the CDR3 is TGTGCCAGCAGCCGGGACAGGGGAGGGGGAAAACTGTTTTTT. It specifies CASSRDRGGGKLFF.

CDR3 sequence: CASSISPAGAFYEQYF. CDR3 sequence (DNA): TGTGCCAGCAGCATCTCCCCCGCGGGGGCGTTCTACGAGCAGTACTTC. This sequence joins TRBV9 and TRBJ2-7; D may be TRBD2 (7 bases). Germline CDR1 SGDLS, CDR2 YYNGEE. The CDR3 contains 16 residues. Trimming stripped 4 bases from V and 3 bases from J, with 20 bases between.

The rearrangement links TRBV5-1 to TRBJ2-5, with 7 nucleotides matching TRBD1. V shed 4 bases, J shed 4 bases, and the junction held 10 bases outside the gene matches. This CDR3 is 15 amino acids long. Germline CDR1 reads SGHRS; CDR2 reads YFSETQ. The CDR3 DNA is TGCGCCAGCAGCGCGACCATACAGGGGAGAGAGACCCAGTACTTC. Translation: CASSATIQGRETQYF.

The chain links TRBV12-3 or TRBV12-4 to TRBJ2-5; the D gene is possibly TRBD2 (5 bases). The V and J ends lost 6 bases and 5 bases respectively, with 10 bases between them. This CDR3 contains 12 residues. The CDR3 DNA follows: TGTGCCAGCAGACTAGATTCGGAGACCCAGTACTTC. It is translated as CASRLDSETQYF.

The J gene is TRBJ1-6, the V gene TRBV20-1; no reliable D call. Germline CDR1 DFQATT, CDR2 SNEGSKA (reference sequence). With 3 bases removed from V and 14 bases from J, the gap between germline ends came to 11 bases. The CDR3 contains 11 residues. Written as DNA, the CDR3 is TGCAGTGCTAGTGATCCAGCAGCCCTCCACTTT. Amino acid sequence: CSASDPAALHF.

V is TRBV6-5 and J is TRBJ2-7; tentatively, D is TRBD2 (6 bases). The CDR3 runs 12 residues. Germline lookup yields CDR1 MNHEY and CDR2 SVGAGI. V shed 7 bases and J shed 3 bases, with 10 bases lying between them. The CDR3 DNA reads as TGTGCCAGCACCATGGAGGGCTACGAGCAGTACTTC. Translation: CASTMEGYEQYF.

This clone was recorded once. The chain couples TRBV7-2 to TRBJ2-1; 11 bases fit TRBD2. CDR1 SGHTA and CDR2 FQGNSA come from the germline V gene. With V trimmed by 5 bases and J by 8 bases, 14 bases remained unmatched. The CDR3 has 17 amino acids. CDR3 loop: CASSLRLAGPDEDEQFF. DNA of the CDR3: TGTGCCAGCAGCCTCCGACTAGCGGGACCCGATGAGGATGAGCAGTTCTTC.

V usage is TRBV19 and J usage is TRBJ2-5; 11 bases fit TRBD2. The CDR3 totals 16 residues. Germline CDR1 LNHDA, CDR2 SQIVND (reference sequence). Trimming took 3 bases from V and 2 from J; bases not matched to a gene: 5. DNA of the CDR3: TGTGCCAGTAGTATCCTAGCGGGGGGCCTTCAAGAGACCCAGTACTTC. Amino acid sequence: CASSILAGGLQETQYF.

This sequence joins TRBV27 and TRBJ2-1; TRBD2 aligns across 9 bases. This CDR3 has 15 amino acids. J was trimmed by 6 bases and V by 2 bases; bases with no gene match: 5. Germline lookup yields CDR1 MNHEY and CDR2 SMNVEV (reference sequence). The CDR3 DNA sequence: TGTGCCAGCAGTTTAGAAGCGGGGGGCCTCAATGAGCAGTTCTTC. Translation gives CASSLEAGGLNEQFF.

The rearrangement links TRBV11-2 to TRBJ1-1; D is undetermined. CDR3 size: 12 residues. Germline loops: CDR1 SGHAT, CDR2 FQNNGV. V lost 1 base and J 9 bases, leaving 9 bases between the germline ends. The CDR3, as DNA: TGTGCCAGCAGCTTAGGGTGGGCACAAGCTTTCTTT. It encodes CASSLGWAQAFF.

The genes are TRBV6-5 and TRBJ1-1; TRBD1 agrees at 10 bases. CDR1 is MNHEY and CDR2 is SVGAGI in the germline V gene. Trimming took 6 bases from V and 10 from J; bases not matched to a gene: 14. The CDR3 runs to 15 residues. CDR3: CASSPTGGESIGAFF. The CDR3 nucleotides read TGTGCCAGCAGCCCGACAGGGGGCGAGTCTATCGGAGCTTTCTTT.

The chain couples TRBV7-2 to TRBJ2-1; D not certain. The V and J ends lost 3 bases and 4 bases respectively, with 13 bases between them. The CDR3 has 15 residues. Germline-derived CDR1 and CDR2 are SGHTA and FQGNSA. This CDR3 reads CASSFSSLTYNEQFF. CDR3 sequence (DNA): TGTGCCAGCAGCTTCTCCTCGTTAACTTACAATGAGCAGTTCTTC.

The rearrangement uses TRBV18 and TRBJ1-1; D gene uncertain. V lost 2 bases to trimming and J lost 1 base, with 5 bases between them. Germline V lookup: CDR1 KGHSH, CDR2 LQKENI. The CDR3 loop spans 13 amino acids. The CDR3 region is CASSPFPNTEAFF. The CDR3 region has the DNA TGTGCCAGCTCACCATTCCCGAACACTGAAGCTTTCTTT.

Worth noting for this clone: This sample also contains other DNA sequences that code for the same CDR3. The rearrangement joins TRBV12-3 or TRBV12-4 to TRBJ2-3, with D unresolved. CDR3 length equals 11 residues. V lost 3 bases and J lost 3, with 1 base in between. The CDR3 DNA reads TGTGCCAGCAGTTTGACAGATACGCAGTATTTT. Its translation is CASSLTDTQYF.

This chain links TRBV6-2 or TRBV6-3 with TRBJ2-5, with 16 bases aligning to TRBD2. V gave up 5 bases and J gave up 4 bases; unmatched junction bases: 7. The CDR3 has 17 residues. Germline CDR1 reads MNHEY; CDR2 reads SVGEGT. The CDR3 region is CASSPGTSGGVGETQYF. DNA for the CDR3: TGTGCCAGCAGTCCCGGGACTAGCGGGGGGGTCGGAGAGACCCAGTACTTC.

V is TRBV2 and J is TRBJ1-2, with D possibly being TRBD1 (5 bases). CDR3 length equals 13 residues. Trimming took 6 bases from V and 1 from J, leaving 9 bases between them. Germline-derived CDR1 and CDR2 are SNHLY and FYNNEI. DNA for the CDR3: TGTGCCAGCAGGGTCGGACATAACTATGGCTACACCTTC. It specifies CASRVGHNYGYTF.

This rearrangement joins TRBV19 to TRBJ2-1; D tentatively fits TRBD1 or TRBD2 (6 bases each). V gave up 9 bases and J gave up 0 bases, with 15 bases separating them. CDR1 is LNHDA and CDR2 is SQIVND in the germline V gene (reference sequence). The CDR3 sequence is 15 residues long. The CDR3 nucleotides read TGTGCCAGCAAGGGGGGACCCCTCTCCTACAATGAGCAGTTCTTC. This sequence encodes CASKGGPLSYNEQFF.

The chain is built from TRBV10-1 and TRBJ1-5; 9 positions agree with TRBD1. The CDR3 contains 16 residues. With 1 base clipped from V and 4 bases from J, the junction kept 5 bases outside the gene matches. Germline V lookup: CDR1 WNHNN, CDR2 SYGVQD (reference sequence). CDR3 in DNA: TGCGCCAGCAGTGAGTGGGACAGGGTAGAAAATCAGCCCCAGCATTTT. It codes for CASSEWDRVENQPQHF.

The chain links TRBV5-1 to TRBJ2-3, with TRBD2 matching over 13 bases. The CDR3 loop spans 19 amino acids. The germline V gene has CDR1 SGHRS and CDR2 YFSETQ. V lost 3 bases to trimming and J lost 1 base; unmatched junction nucleotides: 11. The CDR3 loop is CASSSRTSGGLLRTDTQYF. CDR3 nucleotides: TGCGCCAGCAGCTCCAGGACTAGCGGGGGCCTCCTGCGCACAGATACGCAGTATTTT. The full variable domain, in which reference TRBV5-1 and TRBJ2-3 provide the parts outside the CDR3, is KAGVTQTPRYLIKTRGQQVTLSCSPISGHRSVSWYQQTPGQGLQFLFEYFSETQRNKGNFPGRFSGRQFSNSRSEMNVSTLELGDSALYLCASSSRTSGGLLRTDTQYFGPGTRLTVL.

The chain combines TRBV3-1 (or the pseudogene TRBV3-2) with TRBJ2-7, with unresolved D. V lost 0 bases and J lost 5, with 14 bases in between. CDR1 is LGHDT, CDR2 YNNKEL, per germline (reference sequence). The CDR3 contains 15 residues. CDR3 region: CASSQDNQARDEQYF. The CDR3 region has the DNA TGTGCCAGCAGCCAAGATAATCAAGCTCGGGACGAGCAGTACTTC.